Listed below are T cell receptor beta chains from one sample, sequenced in a study of response to subunit inactivated influenza vaccine. Using its own MiXCR run on the RT-PCR reads, TCRdb lists one record per CDR3 protein. Here the sample spans some 570,000 distinct CDR3 sequences, 11% being singletons. The sample was also linked to a second study, of T cells expressing NK-cell markers.

The sequences come from PBMCs from blood, collected on the day of vaccination. These receptors were taken from a man in his fifties or sixties who received an inactivated influenza vaccine. Both conserved end residues are part of each CDR3. The D gene is left open where the match is weak. A clone size is listed for some rows: how often the clone was seen (once, few, many), or a class if it is expanded.

size,D,V,J,CDR3,DNA
many,-,TRBV20-1,TRBJ1-5,CSARQGNQPQHF,TGCAGTGCTAGACAGGGCAATCAGCCCCAGCATTTT
many,TRBD1,TRBV5-1,TRBJ2-7,CASRRQGSSYEQYF,TGCGCCAGCAGACGACAGGGGAGCTCCTACGAGCAGTACTTC
few,TRBD1,TRBV18,TRBJ1-1,CASSDREGTEAFF,TGTGCCAGCTCGGACAGGGAAGGTACTGAAGCTTTCTTT
few,-,TRBV7-9,TRBJ2-1,CASSPGVGWLYNEQFF,TGTGCCAGCAGCCCCGGGGTGGGCTGGCTTTACAATGAGCAGTTCTTC
-,-,TRBV28,TRBJ2-7,CASSQLSEMYEQYF,TGTGCCAGCAGTCAATTGAGCGAGATGTACGAGCAGTACTTC
-,-,TRBV24-1,TRBJ2-1,CATSDGHLDEQFF,TGTGCCACCAGTGATGGACACCTCGATGAGCAGTTCTTC
-,TRBD2,TRBV5-1,TRBJ2-5,CASSLAGGYETQYF,TGCGCCAGCAGCTTGGCGGGAGGTTATGAGACCCAGTACTTC
-,TRBD2,TRBV24-1,TRBJ2-3,CATSDVASGESTDTQYF,TGTGCCACCAGTGATGTGGCTAGCGGGGAAAGCACAGATACGCAGTATTTT
many,TRBD2,TRBV11-2,TRBJ2-1,CASRLAGSYNEQFF,TGTGCCAGCAGACTAGCGGGCTCCTACAATGAGCAGTTCTTC
-,TRBD2,TRBV25-1,TRBJ2-1,CASSTGLAGNLYNEQFF,TGTGCCAGCAGCACTGGACTAGCGGGAAATCTCTACAATGAGCAGTTCTTC
few,-,TRBV20-1,TRBJ1-2,CSASRSNYGYTF,TGCAGTGCTAGCAGGTCTAACTATGGCTACACCTTC
few,TRBD1,TRBV5-1,TRBJ1-2,CASSRDSPRYGYTF,TGCGCCAGCAGCAGGGACAGTCCCAGATATGGCTACACCTTC
few,TRBD2,TRBV20-1,TRBJ2-7,CSARDQWGSGAYEQYF,TGCAGTGCTAGAGATCAATGGGGCAGCGGGGCTTACGAGCAGTACTTC
few,TRBD2,TRBV3-1,TRBJ2-5,CASSSPGLAGGETQYF,TGTGCCAGCAGCTCACCGGGACTAGCGGGAGGAGAGACCCAGTACTTC
-,-,TRBV11-2,TRBJ2-7,CASSLVFGSSYEQYF,TGTGCCAGCAGCTTGGTTTTTGGAAGTTCCTACGAGCAGTACTTC
few,-,TRBV12-3/TRBV12-4,TRBJ2-5,CASSLYLGETQYF,TGTGCCAGCAGTTTATATCTTGGGGAGACCCAGTACTTC
few,-,TRBV20-1,TRBJ2-7,CSARDYRGSEQYF,TGCAGTGCTAGAGACTATCGGGGAAGCGAGCAGTACTTC
few,TRBD2,TRBV7-9,TRBJ2-2,CASSLPSGVTGELFF,TGTGCCAGCAGCTTGCCTAGCGGGGTCACCGGGGAGCTGTTTTTT
few,TRBD1,TRBV5-4,TRBJ2-1,CASSSQGVNEQFF,TGTGCCAGCAGCTCACAGGGGGTAAATGAGCAGTTCTTC
-,TRBD2,TRBV9,TRBJ2-3,CASSNLAGTRGTQYF,TGTGCCAGCAGCAATCTAGCGGGAACGCGGGGTACGCAGTATTTT
few,-,TRBV5-1,TRBJ2-2,CASSLVAGPSNTGELFF,TGCGCCAGCAGCTTGGTGGCAGGGCCCTCGAACACCGGGGAGCTGTTTTTT
many,-,TRBV21-1,TRBJ2-5,CASSKATDPGETQYF,TGTGCCAGCAGCAAGGCGACAGACCCGGGGGAGACCCAGTACTTC
-,-,TRBV6-5,TRBJ1-2,CASSYGSGSNYGYTF,TGTGCCAGCAGTTACGGGTCTGGGAGTAACTATGGCTACACCTTC
-,-,TRBV20-1,TRBJ2-7,CSARDLRKPYEQYF,TGCAGTGCTAGAGATCTTAGGAAACCCTACGAGCAGTACTTC
-,-,TRBV5-1,TRBJ1-2,CASSSSPNYGYTF,TGCGCCAGCAGCTCCTCCCCAAACTATGGCTACACCTTC
few,-,TRBV5-5,TRBJ1-1,CASILLGTMNTEAFF,TGTGCCAGCATTCTACTAGGGACAATGAACACTGAAGCTTTCTTT
few,-,TRBV19,TRBJ1-5,CASSIELRQPQHF,TGTGCCAGTAGTATAGAACTGAGGCAGCCCCAGCATTTT
-,TRBD1,TRBV6-1,TRBJ2-1,CASRPNRGVYNEQFF,TGTGCCAGCAGACCCAACAGGGGGGTCTACAATGAGCAGTTCTTC
many,TRBD1,TRBV7-2,TRBJ2-1,CASSSNWGTGQFF,TGTGCCAGCAGCTCCAATTGGGGGACAGGGCAGTTCTTC
few,TRBD2,TRBV20-1,TRBJ2-1,CSATLAELYNEQFF,TGCAGTGCGACCCTAGCGGAACTCTACAATGAGCAGTTCTTC
-,-,TRBV4-2,TRBJ2-3,CASSQELDSTDTQYF,TGTGCCAGCAGCCAAGAACTTGATAGCACAGATACGCAGTATTTT
-,-,TRBV7-9,TRBJ1-2,CASSPFISGYTF,TGTGCCAGCAGCCCCTTTATCTCCGGCTACACCTTC
many,-,TRBV15,TRBJ2-5,CATSSLATQYF,TGTGCCACCAGCAGCCTGGCGACCCAGTACTTC
-,-,TRBV10-3,TRBJ2-5,CAISESKRQETQYF,TGTGCCATCAGTGAGTCGAAGCGGCAAGAGACCCAGTACTTC
-,-,TRBV20-1,TRBJ2-5,CSARPQVQETQYF,TGCAGTGCTAGGCCTCAGGTCCAAGAGACCCAGTACTTC
few,-,TRBV5-1,TRBJ2-2,CASSQDPGANTGELFF,TGCGCCAGCAGCCAAGACCCAGGAGCGAACACCGGGGAGCTGTTTTTT
few,TRBD1,TRBV29-1,TRBJ2-7,CSAGGGTGAHEQYF,TGCAGCGCCGGGGGGGGGACAGGGGCGCACGAGCAGTACTTC
few,TRBD1,TRBV15,TRBJ2-7,CATSRDGTGHSYEQYF,TGTGCCACCAGCAGAGATGGGACAGGTCACTCCTACGAGCAGTACTTC
once,-,TRBV12-3/TRBV12-4,TRBJ2-1,CASSFYRGRVDEQFF,TGTGCCAGCAGTTTTTACCGCGGCAGGGTCGATGAGCAGTTCTTC
-,-,TRBV12-3/TRBV12-4,TRBJ2-3,CASTPGRGHTQYF,TGTGCCAGCACCCCCGGGCGAGGTCATACGCAGTATTTT
-,TRBD2,TRBV7-8,TRBJ2-5,CASTTRGVASGGANF,TGTGCCAGCACCACTAGAGGAGTGGCTAGCGGGGGGGCAAACTTC
-,TRBD1,TRBV19,TRBJ2-2,CASTRDRVTGELFF,TGTGCCAGTACCAGGGACAGGGTAACCGGGGAGCTGTTTTTT
-,-,TRBV4-1,TRBJ1-6,CASSQDDGTYNSPLHF,TGCGCCAGCAGCCAAGATGACGGTACCTATAATTCACCCCTCCACTTT
few,-,TRBV29-1,TRBJ1-2,CSVEGEAETYGYTF,TGCAGCGTTGAAGGAGAGGCGGAAACCTATGGCTACACCTTC
once,TRBD2,TRBV29-1,TRBJ2-5,CSVREGQETHYF,TGCAGCGTCAGGGAGGGTCAAGAGACCCACTACTTC
-,TRBD2,TRBV20-1,TRBJ2-2,CSARAPLAVNTGELFF,TGCAGTGCTAGAGCCCCACTAGCGGTAAACACCGGGGAGCTGTTTTTT
few,-,TRBV6-5,TRBJ1-1,CASSYSYGYTEAFF,TGTGCCAGCAGTTACTCGTATGGGTACACTGAAGCTTTCTTT
-,-,TRBV15,TRBJ1-1,CATSRPGRMNTEAFF,TGTGCCACCAGCAGACCGGGACGGATGAACACTGAAGCTTTCTTT
many,TRBD2,TRBV28,TRBJ2-2,CASSLGLAGSTGELFF,TGTGCCAGCAGTTTGGGACTAGCGGGAAGCACCGGGGAGCTGTTTTTT